This TCR beta chain was retrieved from a study of tumor and adjacent non-tumor tissue in lung cancer. Study background: Patients comprised about a dozen adenocarcinoma, a couple of squamous cell carcinoma and 1 small cell lung cancer.

This CDR3 contains 17 residues. This sample's RNA came from whole unsorted tissue. Distant lung tissue was collected more than 3 cm away from the tumor edge. A remark on this clonotype: The junction departs from the called germline gene at one end, perhaps through a read error.

The library came from three nested PCR rounds adapted from ARM-PCR protocols. Via MiXCR, TCRdb re-called the multiplex PCR reads, giving one row per CDR3 protein. The data contain tens of thousands of distinct CDR3 sequences, less than 70% of them seen just once; the ten biggest clones take up about 32%. This sequence originates from a woman aged 70-85 years with non-small cell lung cancer. The specimen was distant non-tumor lung tissue. This chain links TRBV12-3 or TRBV12-4 with TRBJ1-2; no clear D gene. The CDR3: CASSLALGLSLYYDYTF. CDR3 nucleotide sequence: TGTGCCAGCAGTTTAGCGTTAGGGCTGAGTCTTTACTATGACTACACCTTC.